This TCR beta chain was documented in a study of cytomegalovirus exposure and HLA in healthy donors. Whole-study results and caveats: Cytomegalovirus-associated status was assigned to fewer than 200 TCR beta chains.

About this clone itself: Its antigen is not known.

The PCR employed 60 Vbeta primers together with 13 Jbeta primers. The data were produced by immunoSEQ multiplex PCR, yet TCRdb's version contains in-frame clones alone and is incomplete. The table lists 120,000 or so clones, around three quarters of them singletons. Trimming removed 5 bases from V and 5 bases from J; junction bases left unmatched: 12. From germline, CDR1 is LNHDA and CDR2 SQIVND (reference sequence). The CDR3 contains 16 residues. The source of this sequence is a woman aged 40 to 49 in good health and CMV-seronegative. V gene TRBV19 combines with J gene TRBJ2-3, with TRBD2 matching over 8 bases. The specimen was PBMCs. In DNA, the CDR3 is TGTGCCAGTAGTCCCATACGGGGGGGGCCCCAAGATACGCAGTATTTT. This codes for CASSPIRGGPQDTQYF.